This T cell receptor (beta chain) was recorded in a study of vaccination effects on CD4 cells after COVID-19. Whole-study findings and limits: There were few convalescent patients in the study and no early post-infection timepoints.

A note on this clone: Its antigen remains unknown.

Researchers isolated CD4+ T cells once ten to eleven days of culture had elapsed. Vaccine administered to participants consisted of two doses of either BNT162b2 or mRNA-1273. The germline V gene encodes CDR1 KGHDR and CDR2 SFDVKD. The V end lost 4 bases, the J end lost 7 bases, and 15 bases lay between the germline ends. The length of the CDR3 is 15 residues. Some clones are missing from TCRdb's copy, which holds only in-frame ones; the method was immunoSEQ multiplex PCR. The sample contains about 66,000 clones, around 69% of which appear only once. This TCR was recovered from a human donor who received a COVID-19 vaccine. V gene TRBV24-1 combines with J gene TRBJ1-4; unclear D gene. The input for sequencing was CD4+ T cells from PBMCs cultured without peptide, taken after COVID-19 vaccination. As DNA, the CDR3 is TGTGCCACCAGTGACCCCCGGGCCTCGGGTGAAAAACTGTTTTTT. Protein sequence: CATSDPRASGEKLFF.